The entry below gives a single T cell receptor (beta chain) sequence along with its context. Trimming pared 7 bases from V and 0 bases from J, leaving 10 bases between. From germline, CDR1 is SEHNR and CDR2 FQNEAQ (reference sequence). The length of the CDR3 is 14 residues. Sequenced by immunoSEQ multiplex PCR; TCRdb stores in-frame clones only, minus some. Of approximately 68,000 clones listed, 75% to 90% are singletons. This sample stems from a study of blood T cell repertoires in COVID-19. Study-level background: The origin of the acute and convalescent COVID-19 samples was the United States, Italy and Spain.

This chain connects TRBV7-9 to TRBJ2-1; perhaps TRBD1 as D (6 bases). Sequencing was done on a sample of peripheral blood. The TCR sequence derives from a woman of 80 years or more with active or convalescent COVID-19. Written as DNA, the CDR3 is TGTGCCAGCACCTCGGACAGCTCCTACAATGAGCAGTTCTTC. It yields the protein CASTSDSSYNEQFF.